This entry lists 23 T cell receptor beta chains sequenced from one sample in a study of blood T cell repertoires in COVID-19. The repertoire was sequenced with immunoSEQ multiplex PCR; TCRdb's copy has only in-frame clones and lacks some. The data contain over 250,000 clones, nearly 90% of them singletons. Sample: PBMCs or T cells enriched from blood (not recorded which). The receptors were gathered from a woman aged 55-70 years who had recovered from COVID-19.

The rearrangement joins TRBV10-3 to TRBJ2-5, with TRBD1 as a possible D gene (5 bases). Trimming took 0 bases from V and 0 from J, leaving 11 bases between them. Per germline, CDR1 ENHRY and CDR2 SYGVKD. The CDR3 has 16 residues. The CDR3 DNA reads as TGTGCCATCAGTGAGTCGGCAGGGCTAGACCAAGAGACCCAGTACTTC. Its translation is CAISESAGLDQETQYF.

CDR3 nucleotide sequence: TGTGCCATCATGAAAGGGACTAGCGGGGGGGAGGTAGATACGCAGTATTTT. As protein: CAIMKGTSGGEVDTQYF. The rearrangement joins TRBV10-3 to TRBJ2-3; 16 bases are shared with TRBD2. The CDR3 length is 17 residues. The V gene end was trimmed by 7 bases and the J gene end by 5 bases; junction bases not matched to a gene: 9. Germline V gene sequence: CDR1 ENHRY, CDR2 SYGVKD.

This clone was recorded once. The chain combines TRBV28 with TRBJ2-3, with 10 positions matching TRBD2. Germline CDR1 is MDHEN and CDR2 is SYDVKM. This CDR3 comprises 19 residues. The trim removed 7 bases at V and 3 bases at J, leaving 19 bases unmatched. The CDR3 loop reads CASIDGVVAGGESTDTQYF. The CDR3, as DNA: TGTGCCAGCATCGACGGTGTGGTAGCGGGAGGCGAATCTACAGATACGCAGTATTTT.

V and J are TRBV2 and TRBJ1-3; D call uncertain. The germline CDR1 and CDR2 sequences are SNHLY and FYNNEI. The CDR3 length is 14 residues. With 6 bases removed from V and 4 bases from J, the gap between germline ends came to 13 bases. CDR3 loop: CASSPIGAGNTIYF. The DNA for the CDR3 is TGTGCCAGCAGCCCAATTGGAGCCGGAAACACCATATATTTT. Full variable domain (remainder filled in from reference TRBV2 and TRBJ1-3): EPEVTQTPSHQVTQMGQEVILRCVPISNHLYFYWYRQILGQKVEFLVSFYNNEISEKSEIFDDQFSVERPDGSNFTLKIRSTKLEDSAMYFCASSPIGAGNTIYFGEGSWLTVV.

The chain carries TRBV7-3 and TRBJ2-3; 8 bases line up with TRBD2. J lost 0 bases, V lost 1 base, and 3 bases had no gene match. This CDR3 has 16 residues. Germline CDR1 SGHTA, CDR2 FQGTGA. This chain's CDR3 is CASSLIGGASTDTQYF. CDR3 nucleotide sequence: TGTGCCAGCAGCTTAATCGGGGGGGCAAGCACAGATACGCAGTATTTT.

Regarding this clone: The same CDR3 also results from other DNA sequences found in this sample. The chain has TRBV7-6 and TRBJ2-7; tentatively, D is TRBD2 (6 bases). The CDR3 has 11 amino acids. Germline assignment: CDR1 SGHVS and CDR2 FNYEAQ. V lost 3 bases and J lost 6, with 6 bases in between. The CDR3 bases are TGTGCCAGCAGCTTCGGGGGCGAGCAGTACTTC. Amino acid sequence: CASSFGGEQYF.

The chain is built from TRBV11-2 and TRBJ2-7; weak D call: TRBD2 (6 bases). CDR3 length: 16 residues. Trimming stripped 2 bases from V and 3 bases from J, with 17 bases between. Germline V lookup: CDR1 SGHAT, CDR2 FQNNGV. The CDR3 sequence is CASSLNSGTHIYEQYF. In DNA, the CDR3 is TGTGCCAGCAGCTTAAACTCCGGGACTCATATCTACGAGCAGTACTTC. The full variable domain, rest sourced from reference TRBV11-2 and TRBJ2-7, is EAGVAQSPRYKIIEKRQSVAFWCNPISGHATLYWYQQILGQGPKLLIQFQNNGVVDDSQLPKDRFSAERLKGVDSTLKIQPAKLEDSAVYLCASSLNSGTHIYEQYFGPGTRLTVT.

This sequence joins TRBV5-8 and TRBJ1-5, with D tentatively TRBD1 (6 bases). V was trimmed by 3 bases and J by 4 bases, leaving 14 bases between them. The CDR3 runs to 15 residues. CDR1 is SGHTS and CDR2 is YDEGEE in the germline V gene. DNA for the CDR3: TGTGCCAGCAGCTCAGCTCTAGGGGGAAATCAGCCCCAGCATTTT. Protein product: CASSSALGGNQPQHF.

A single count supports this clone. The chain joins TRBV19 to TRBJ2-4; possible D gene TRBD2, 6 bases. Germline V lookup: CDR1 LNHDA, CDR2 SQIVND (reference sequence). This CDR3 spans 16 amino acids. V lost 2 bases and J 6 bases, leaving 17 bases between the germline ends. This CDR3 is CASSIRVAGNANIQYF. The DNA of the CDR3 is TGTGCCAGTAGTATAAGGGTTGCGGGGAACGCAAACATTCAGTACTTC.

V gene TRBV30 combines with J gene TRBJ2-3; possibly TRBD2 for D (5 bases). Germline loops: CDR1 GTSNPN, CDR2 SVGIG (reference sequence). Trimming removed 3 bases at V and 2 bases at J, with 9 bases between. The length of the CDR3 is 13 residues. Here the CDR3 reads CAWSTGLTDTQYF. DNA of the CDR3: TGTGCCTGGAGCACCGGACTCACAGATACGCAGTATTTT.

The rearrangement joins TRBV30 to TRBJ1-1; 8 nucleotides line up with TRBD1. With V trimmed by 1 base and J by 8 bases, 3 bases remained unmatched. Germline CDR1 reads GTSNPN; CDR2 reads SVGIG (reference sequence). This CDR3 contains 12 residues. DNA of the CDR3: TGTGCCTGGAGTGGATGGGACAGGGAAGCTTTCTTT. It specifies CAWSGWDREAFF.

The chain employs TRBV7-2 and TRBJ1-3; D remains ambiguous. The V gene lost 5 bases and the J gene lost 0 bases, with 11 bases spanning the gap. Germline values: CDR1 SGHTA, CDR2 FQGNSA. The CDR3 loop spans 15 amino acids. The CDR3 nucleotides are TGTGCCAGCAGCGCTCGACGGGGCTCTGGAAACACCATATATTTT. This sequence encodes CASSARRGSGNTIYF.

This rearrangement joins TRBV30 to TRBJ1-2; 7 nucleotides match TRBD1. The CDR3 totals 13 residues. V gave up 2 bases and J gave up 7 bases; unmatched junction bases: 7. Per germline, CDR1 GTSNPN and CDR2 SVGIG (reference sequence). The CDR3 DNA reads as TGTGCCTGGAGTTACCGGGACAGTAGTGGCTACACCTTC. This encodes CAWSYRDSSGYTF.

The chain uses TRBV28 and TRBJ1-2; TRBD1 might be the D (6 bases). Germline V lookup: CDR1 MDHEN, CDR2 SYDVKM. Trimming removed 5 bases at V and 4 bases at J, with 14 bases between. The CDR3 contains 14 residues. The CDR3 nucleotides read TGTGCCAGCAGTACGCGGACAGAAGGCTATGGCTACACCTTC. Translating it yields CASSTRTEGYGYTF.

CDR3 bases: TGTGCCAGCAGCCCCGGGATCTATGGCTACACCTTC. Protein sequence: CASSPGIYGYTF. V gene TRBV28 combines with J gene TRBJ1-2; D gene uncertain. V lost 6 bases and J 4 bases, leaving 9 bases between the germline ends. This CDR3 spans 12 amino acids. Per germline, CDR1 MDHEN and CDR2 SYDVKM.

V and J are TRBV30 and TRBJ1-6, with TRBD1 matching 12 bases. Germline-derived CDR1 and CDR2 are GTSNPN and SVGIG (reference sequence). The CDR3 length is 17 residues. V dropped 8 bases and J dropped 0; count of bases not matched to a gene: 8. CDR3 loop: CAGRDRGLLSYNSPLHF. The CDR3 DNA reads TGTGCCGGCCGGGACAGGGGGCTCCTCTCCTATAATTCACCCCTCCACTTT. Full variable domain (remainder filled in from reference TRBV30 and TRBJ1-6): SQTIHQWPATLVQPVGSPLSLECTVEGTSNPNLYWYRQAAGRGLQLLFYSVGIGQISSEVPQNLSASRPQDRQFILSSKKLLLSDSGFYLCAGRDRGLLSYNSPLHFGNGTRLTVT.

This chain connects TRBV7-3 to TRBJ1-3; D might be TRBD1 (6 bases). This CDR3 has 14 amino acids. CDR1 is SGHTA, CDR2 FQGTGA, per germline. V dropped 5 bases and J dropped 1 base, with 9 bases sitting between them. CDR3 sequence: CASSLTGSGNTIYF. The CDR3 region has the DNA TGTGCCAGCAGCCTGACAGGATCTGGAAACACCATATATTTT.

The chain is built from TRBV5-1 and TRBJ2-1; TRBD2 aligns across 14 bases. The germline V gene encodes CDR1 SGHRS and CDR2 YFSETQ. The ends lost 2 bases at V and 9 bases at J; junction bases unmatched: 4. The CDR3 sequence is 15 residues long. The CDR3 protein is CASSLGLAGGGEQFF. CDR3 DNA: TGCGCCAGCAGCTTAGGACTAGCGGGAGGTGGTGAGCAGTTCTTC.

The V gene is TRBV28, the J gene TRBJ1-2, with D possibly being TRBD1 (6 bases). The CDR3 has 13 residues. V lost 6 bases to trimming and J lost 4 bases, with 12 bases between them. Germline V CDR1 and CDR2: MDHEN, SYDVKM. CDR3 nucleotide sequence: TGTGCCAGCAGACCGACAGGCTTCTATGGCTACACCTTC. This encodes CASRPTGFYGYTF.

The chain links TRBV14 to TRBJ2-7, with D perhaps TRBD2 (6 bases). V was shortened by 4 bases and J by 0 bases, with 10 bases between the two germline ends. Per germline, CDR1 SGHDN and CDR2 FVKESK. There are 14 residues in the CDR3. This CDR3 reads CASSLRLDSYEQYF. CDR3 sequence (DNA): TGTGCCAGCAGCCTCCGACTAGACTCCTACGAGCAGTACTTC.

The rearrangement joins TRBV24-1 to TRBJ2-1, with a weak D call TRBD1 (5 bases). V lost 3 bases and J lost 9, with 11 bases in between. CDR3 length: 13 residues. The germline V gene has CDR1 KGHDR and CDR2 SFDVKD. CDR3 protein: CATSDLRQSEQFF. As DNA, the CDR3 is TGTGCCACCAGTGATCTCCGACAGAGTGAGCAGTTCTTC.

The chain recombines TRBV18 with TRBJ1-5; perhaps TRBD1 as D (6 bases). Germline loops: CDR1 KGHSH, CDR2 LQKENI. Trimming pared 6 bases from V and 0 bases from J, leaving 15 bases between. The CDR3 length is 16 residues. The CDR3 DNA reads TGTGCCAGCTCCCAGTCGACAGGCTTTAGCAATCAGCCCCAGCATTTT. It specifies CASSQSTGFSNQPQHF.

CDR3 region: CASSEAGTGAAKLFF. The DNA of the CDR3 is TGTGCCAGCAGTGAAGCCGGGACAGGGGCGGCAAAACTGTTTTTT. This chain uses TRBV11-3 with TRBJ1-4; the match to TRBD1 covers 10 bases. V shed 6 bases, J shed 10 bases, and the junction held 11 bases outside the gene matches. Germline V gene sequence: CDR1 SGHNT, CDR2 YENEEA. The CDR3 runs to 15 residues.